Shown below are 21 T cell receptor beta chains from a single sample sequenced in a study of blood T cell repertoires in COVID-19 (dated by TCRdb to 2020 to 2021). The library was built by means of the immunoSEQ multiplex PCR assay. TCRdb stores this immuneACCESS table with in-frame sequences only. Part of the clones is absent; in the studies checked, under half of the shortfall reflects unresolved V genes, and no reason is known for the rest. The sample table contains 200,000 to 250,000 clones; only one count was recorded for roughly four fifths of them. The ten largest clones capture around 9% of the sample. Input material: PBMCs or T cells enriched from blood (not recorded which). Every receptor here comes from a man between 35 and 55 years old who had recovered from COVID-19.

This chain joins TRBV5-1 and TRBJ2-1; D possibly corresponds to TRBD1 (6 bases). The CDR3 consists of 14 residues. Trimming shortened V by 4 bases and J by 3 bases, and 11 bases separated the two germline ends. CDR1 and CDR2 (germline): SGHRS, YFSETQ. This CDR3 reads CASSQQGRYNEQFF. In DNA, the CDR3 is TGCGCCAGCAGCCAACAGGGCCGCTACAATGAGCAGTTCTTC.

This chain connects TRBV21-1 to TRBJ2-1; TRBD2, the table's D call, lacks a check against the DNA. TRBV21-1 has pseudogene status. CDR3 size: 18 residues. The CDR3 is CASSKGSGRIRPDNEQFF. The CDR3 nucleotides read TGTGCCAGCAGCAAAGGTAGCGGGCGTATCCGCCCAGACAATGAGCAGTTCTTC.

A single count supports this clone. CDR3 residues: CASSSQVANTEAFF. CDR3 nucleotides: TGTGCCAGCAGCTCACAGGTGGCGAACACTGAAGCTTTCTTT. The chain joins TRBV9 to TRBJ1-1; a possible D gene is TRBD1 (5 bases). The CDR3 is 14 residues long. The germline V and J ends were trimmed by 4 bases and 1 base, with 11 bases remaining between them. Per the germline V gene, CDR1 is SGDLS and CDR2 is YYNGEE.

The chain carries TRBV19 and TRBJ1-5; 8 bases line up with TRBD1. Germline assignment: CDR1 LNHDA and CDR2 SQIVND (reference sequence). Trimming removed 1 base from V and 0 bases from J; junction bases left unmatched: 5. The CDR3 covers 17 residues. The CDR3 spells CASSIVSGQDSNQPQHF. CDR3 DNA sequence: TGTGCCAGTAGTATAGTCTCGGGACAGGATAGCAATCAGCCCCAGCATTTT.

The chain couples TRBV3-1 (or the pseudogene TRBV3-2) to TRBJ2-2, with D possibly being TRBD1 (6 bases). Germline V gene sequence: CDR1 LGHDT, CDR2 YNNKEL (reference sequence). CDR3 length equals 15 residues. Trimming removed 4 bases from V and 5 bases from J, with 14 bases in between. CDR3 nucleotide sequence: TGTGCCAGCAGCCGCCAGGGGTTTTCGACCGGGGAGCTGTTTTTT. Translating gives CASSRQGFSTGELFF.

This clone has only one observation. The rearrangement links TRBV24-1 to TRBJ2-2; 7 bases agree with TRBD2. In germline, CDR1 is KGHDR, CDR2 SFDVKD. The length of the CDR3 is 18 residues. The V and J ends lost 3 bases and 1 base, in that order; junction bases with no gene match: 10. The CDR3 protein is CATSDMGGNVGNTGELFF. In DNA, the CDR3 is TGTGCCACCAGTGATATGGGGGGGAACGTGGGGAACACCGGGGAGCTGTTTTTT.

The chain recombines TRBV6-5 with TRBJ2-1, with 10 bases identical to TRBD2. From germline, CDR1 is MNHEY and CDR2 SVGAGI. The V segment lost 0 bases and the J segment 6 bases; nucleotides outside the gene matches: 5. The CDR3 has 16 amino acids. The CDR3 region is CASSYSNSGGANEQFF. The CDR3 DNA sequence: TGTGCCAGCAGTTACTCTAACAGCGGGGGGGCCAATGAGCAGTTCTTC.

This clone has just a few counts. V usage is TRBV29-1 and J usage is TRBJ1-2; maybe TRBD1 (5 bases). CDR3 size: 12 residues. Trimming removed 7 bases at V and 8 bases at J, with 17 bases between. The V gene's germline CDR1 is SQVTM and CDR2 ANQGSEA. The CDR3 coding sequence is TGCAGCGCTCATCGGGGACTACAGGGCTACACCTTC. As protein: CSAHRGLQGYTF.

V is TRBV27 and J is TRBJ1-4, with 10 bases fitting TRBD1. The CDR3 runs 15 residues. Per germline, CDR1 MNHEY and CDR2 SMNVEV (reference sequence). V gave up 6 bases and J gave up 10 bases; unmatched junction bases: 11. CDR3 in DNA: TGTGCCAGCAGATCTCCCGGGACAGGGGTGGTAAAACTGTTTTTT. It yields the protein CASRSPGTGVVKLFF.

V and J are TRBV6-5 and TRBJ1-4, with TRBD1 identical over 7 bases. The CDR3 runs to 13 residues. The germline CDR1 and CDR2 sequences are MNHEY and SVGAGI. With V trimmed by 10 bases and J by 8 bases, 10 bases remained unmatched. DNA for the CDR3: TGTGCCACCCGGGGAAGGGGGCGGGAAAAACTGTTTTTT. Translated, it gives CATRGRGREKLFF.

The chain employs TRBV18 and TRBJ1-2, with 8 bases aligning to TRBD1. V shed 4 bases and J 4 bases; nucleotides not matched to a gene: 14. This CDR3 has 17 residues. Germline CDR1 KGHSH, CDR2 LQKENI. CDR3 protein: CASSLSDRENLPYGYTF. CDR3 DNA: TGTGCCAGCTCACTATCGGACAGGGAGAACCTTCCCTATGGCTACACCTTC.

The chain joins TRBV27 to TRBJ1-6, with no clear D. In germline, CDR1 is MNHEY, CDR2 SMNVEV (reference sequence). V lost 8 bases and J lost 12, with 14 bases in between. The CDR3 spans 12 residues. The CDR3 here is CASGQRVGPLHF. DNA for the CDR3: TGTGCCAGCGGTCAACGGGTGGGACCCCTCCACTTT.

The DNA for the CDR3 is TGCGCCAGCAGCTTGGCCAACTACCGAAGCACAGATACGCAGTATTTT. Translated: CASSLANYRSTDTQYF. The V and J genes are TRBV5-1 and TRBJ2-3, with D hard to call. CDR1 is SGHRS and CDR2 is YFSETQ in the germline V gene. V was cut by 0 bases and J by 0 bases, with 11 bases left in between. CDR3 size: 16 residues.

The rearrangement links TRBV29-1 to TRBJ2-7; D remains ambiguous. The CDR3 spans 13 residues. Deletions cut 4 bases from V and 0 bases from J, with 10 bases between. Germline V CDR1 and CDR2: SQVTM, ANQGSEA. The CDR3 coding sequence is TGCAGCGTTGCACGGCGGAGCTCCTACGAGCAGTACTTC. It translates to CSVARRSSYEQYF.

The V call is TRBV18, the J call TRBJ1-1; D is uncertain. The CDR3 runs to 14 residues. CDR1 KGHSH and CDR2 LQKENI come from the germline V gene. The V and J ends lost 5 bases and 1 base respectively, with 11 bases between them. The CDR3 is CASSYEIENTEAFF. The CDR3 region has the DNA TGTGCCAGCTCATATGAAATAGAGAACACTGAAGCTTTCTTT.

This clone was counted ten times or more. CDR3 DNA: TGTGCCAGCAAGGTGGGCTCGTCGGAGGCCGGGGAGCTGTTTTTT. Amino acids: CASKVGSSEAGELFF. The V and J genes are TRBV2 and TRBJ2-2; tentatively, D is TRBD2 (5 bases). The CDR3 has 15 residues. Trimming shortened V by 7 bases and J by 6 bases, and 18 bases separated the two germline ends. From germline, CDR1 is SNHLY and CDR2 FYNNEI. Full variable domain (rest looked up from reference TRBV2 and TRBJ2-2): EPEVTQTPSHQVTQMGQEVILRCVPISNHLYFYWYRQILGQKVEFLVSFYNNEISEKSEIFDDQFSVERPDGSNFTLKIRSTKLEDSAMYFCASKVGSSEAGELFFGEGSRLTVL.

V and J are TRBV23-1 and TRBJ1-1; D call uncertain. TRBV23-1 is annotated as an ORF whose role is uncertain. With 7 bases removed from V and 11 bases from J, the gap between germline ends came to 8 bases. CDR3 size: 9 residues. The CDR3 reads CASTLPAFF. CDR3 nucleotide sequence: TGCGCCAGCACTCTCCCGGCTTTCTTT.

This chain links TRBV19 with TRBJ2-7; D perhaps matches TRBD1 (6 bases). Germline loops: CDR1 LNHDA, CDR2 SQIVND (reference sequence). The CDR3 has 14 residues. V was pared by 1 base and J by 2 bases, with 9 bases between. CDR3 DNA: TGTGCCAGTAGTATAGCAGGGGTTACCTACGAGCAGTACTTC. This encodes CASSIAGVTYEQYF.

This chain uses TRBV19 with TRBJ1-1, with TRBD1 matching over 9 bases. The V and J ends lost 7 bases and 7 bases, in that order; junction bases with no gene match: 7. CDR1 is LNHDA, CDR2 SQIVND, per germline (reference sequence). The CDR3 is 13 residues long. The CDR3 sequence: CASNRGQKGEAFF. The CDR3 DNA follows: TGTGCCAGTAACAGGGGGCAAAAAGGTGAAGCTTTCTTT.

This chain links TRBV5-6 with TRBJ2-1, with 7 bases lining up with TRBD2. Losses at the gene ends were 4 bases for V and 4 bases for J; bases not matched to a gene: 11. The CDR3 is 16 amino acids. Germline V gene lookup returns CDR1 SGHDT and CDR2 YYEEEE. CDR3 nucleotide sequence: TGTGCCAGCAGCCCCGAAGGACTAGGCATTTACAATGAGCAGTTCTTC. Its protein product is CASSPEGLGIYNEQFF.

The chain's CDR3 is CASKFGQTSGANVLTF. The CDR3 DNA follows: TGTGCCAGTAAATTTGGACAGACCTCTGGGGCCAACGTCCTGACTTTC. The chain carries TRBV19 and TRBJ2-6, with D perhaps matching TRBD1 (6 bases). The V and J ends lost 7 bases and 0 bases respectively, with 13 bases between them. The length of the CDR3 is 16 residues. CDR1 and CDR2 (germline): LNHDA, SQIVND (reference sequence). Supplemented by reference TRBV19 and TRBJ2-6, the full variable domain reads DGGITQSPKYLFRKEGQNVTLSCEQNLNHDAMYWYRQDPGQGLRLIYYSQIVNDFQKGDIAEGYSVSREKKESFPLTVTSAQKNPTAFYLCASKFGQTSGANVLTFGAGSRLTVL.